Detailed here is one T cell receptor beta chain. Its cognate antigen is unknown. The study sampled nominally healthy donors, though unrecorded immune exposures were likely. This specimen belongs to a study of cytomegalovirus exposure and HLA in healthy donors. Overall study findings and caveats: Later analysis identified a missense DCLRE1C variant that was linked to TCR beta V- and J-gene trimming.

PCR was performed using 60 Vbeta and 13 Jbeta primers. Profiling relied on immunoSEQ multiplex PCR, and the TCRdb table lists in-frame clones only, not all of them. Of approximately 190,000 clones detected, more than 75% appear once; the ten largest clones hold roughly 0.75%. The sequencing sample was made of PBMCs. The source is a woman under 30 in good health and CMV-seronegative.

The CDR3 coding sequence is TGTGCCAGCAGTCCATCGACTAGCGGGAGAACAGATGAGCAGTTCTTC. This sequence encodes CASSPSTSGRTDEQFF. This sequence joins TRBV27 and TRBJ2-1; 12 nucleotides match TRBD2. The CDR3 is made up of 16 amino acids. Germline CDR1 and CDR2: MNHEY and SMNVEV (reference sequence). V was pared by 5 bases and J by 8 bases, with 10 bases of the junction left unmatched.